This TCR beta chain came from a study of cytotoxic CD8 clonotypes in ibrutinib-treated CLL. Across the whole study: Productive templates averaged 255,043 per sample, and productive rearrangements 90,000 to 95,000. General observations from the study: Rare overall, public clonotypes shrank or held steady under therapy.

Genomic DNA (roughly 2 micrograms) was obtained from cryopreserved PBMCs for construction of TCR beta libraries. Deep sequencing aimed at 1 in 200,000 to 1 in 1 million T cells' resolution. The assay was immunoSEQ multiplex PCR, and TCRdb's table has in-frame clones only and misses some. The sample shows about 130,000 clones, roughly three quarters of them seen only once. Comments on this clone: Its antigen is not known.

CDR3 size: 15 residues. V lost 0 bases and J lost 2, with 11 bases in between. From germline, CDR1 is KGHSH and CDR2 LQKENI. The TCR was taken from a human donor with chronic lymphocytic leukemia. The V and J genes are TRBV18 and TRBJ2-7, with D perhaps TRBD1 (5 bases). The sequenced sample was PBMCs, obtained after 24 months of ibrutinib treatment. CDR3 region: CASSPPRLGAYEQYF. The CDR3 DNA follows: TGTGCCAGCTCACCACCCCGGCTAGGGGCCTACGAGCAGTACTTC.